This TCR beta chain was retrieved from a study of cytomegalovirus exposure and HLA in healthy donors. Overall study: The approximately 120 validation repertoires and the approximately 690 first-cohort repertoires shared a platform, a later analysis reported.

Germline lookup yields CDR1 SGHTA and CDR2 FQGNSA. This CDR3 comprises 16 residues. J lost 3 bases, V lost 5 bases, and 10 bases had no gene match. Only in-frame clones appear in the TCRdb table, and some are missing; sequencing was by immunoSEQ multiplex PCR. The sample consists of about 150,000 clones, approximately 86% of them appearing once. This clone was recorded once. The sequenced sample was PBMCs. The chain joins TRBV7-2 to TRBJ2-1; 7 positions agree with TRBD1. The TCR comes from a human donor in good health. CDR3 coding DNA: TGTGCCAGCAGCAGGATAACAGGGGCTATCTACAATGAGCAGTTCTTC. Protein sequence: CASSRITGAIYNEQFF. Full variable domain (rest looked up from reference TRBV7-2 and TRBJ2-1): GAGVSQSPSNKVTEKGKDVELRCDPISGHTALYWYRQSLGQGLEFLIYFQGNSAPDKSGLPSDRFSAERTGGSVSTLTIQRTQQEDSAVYLCASSRITGAIYNEQFFGPGTRLTVL.